This T cell receptor beta chain appears in the sequencing data of a study of cytomegalovirus exposure and HLA in healthy donors. Study in general: Per a later analysis, the roughly 670 first-cohort and fewer than 150 validation repertoires shared one platform.

On this clone itself: The antigen is unknown.

Findings and caveats of the study: TCR clusters originating in the first cohort tended to co-occur in the 100 to 150 validation repertoires, according to a later analysis. The authors listed 164 TCR beta chains as cytomegalovirus-associated.

V was pared by 3 bases and J by 6 bases, with 15 bases between. CDR1 is LGHNA and CDR2 is YNFKEQ in the germline V gene. CDR3 length equals 14 residues. Profiled with immunoSEQ multiplex PCR; TCRdb holds only in-frame clones, not every one. The sample has roughly 43,000 clones, 93% seen once. The specimen sequenced was PBMCs. This chain links TRBV4-2 with TRBJ2-7; a weak D match, TRBD1 (6 bases). The receptor's source is a woman younger than 35 in good health and CMV-seronegative. CDR3 DNA: TGTGCCAGCAGCCAGGTGGCAGGGGTAAGCGAGCAGTACTTC. Encoded protein: CASSQVAGVSEQYF.